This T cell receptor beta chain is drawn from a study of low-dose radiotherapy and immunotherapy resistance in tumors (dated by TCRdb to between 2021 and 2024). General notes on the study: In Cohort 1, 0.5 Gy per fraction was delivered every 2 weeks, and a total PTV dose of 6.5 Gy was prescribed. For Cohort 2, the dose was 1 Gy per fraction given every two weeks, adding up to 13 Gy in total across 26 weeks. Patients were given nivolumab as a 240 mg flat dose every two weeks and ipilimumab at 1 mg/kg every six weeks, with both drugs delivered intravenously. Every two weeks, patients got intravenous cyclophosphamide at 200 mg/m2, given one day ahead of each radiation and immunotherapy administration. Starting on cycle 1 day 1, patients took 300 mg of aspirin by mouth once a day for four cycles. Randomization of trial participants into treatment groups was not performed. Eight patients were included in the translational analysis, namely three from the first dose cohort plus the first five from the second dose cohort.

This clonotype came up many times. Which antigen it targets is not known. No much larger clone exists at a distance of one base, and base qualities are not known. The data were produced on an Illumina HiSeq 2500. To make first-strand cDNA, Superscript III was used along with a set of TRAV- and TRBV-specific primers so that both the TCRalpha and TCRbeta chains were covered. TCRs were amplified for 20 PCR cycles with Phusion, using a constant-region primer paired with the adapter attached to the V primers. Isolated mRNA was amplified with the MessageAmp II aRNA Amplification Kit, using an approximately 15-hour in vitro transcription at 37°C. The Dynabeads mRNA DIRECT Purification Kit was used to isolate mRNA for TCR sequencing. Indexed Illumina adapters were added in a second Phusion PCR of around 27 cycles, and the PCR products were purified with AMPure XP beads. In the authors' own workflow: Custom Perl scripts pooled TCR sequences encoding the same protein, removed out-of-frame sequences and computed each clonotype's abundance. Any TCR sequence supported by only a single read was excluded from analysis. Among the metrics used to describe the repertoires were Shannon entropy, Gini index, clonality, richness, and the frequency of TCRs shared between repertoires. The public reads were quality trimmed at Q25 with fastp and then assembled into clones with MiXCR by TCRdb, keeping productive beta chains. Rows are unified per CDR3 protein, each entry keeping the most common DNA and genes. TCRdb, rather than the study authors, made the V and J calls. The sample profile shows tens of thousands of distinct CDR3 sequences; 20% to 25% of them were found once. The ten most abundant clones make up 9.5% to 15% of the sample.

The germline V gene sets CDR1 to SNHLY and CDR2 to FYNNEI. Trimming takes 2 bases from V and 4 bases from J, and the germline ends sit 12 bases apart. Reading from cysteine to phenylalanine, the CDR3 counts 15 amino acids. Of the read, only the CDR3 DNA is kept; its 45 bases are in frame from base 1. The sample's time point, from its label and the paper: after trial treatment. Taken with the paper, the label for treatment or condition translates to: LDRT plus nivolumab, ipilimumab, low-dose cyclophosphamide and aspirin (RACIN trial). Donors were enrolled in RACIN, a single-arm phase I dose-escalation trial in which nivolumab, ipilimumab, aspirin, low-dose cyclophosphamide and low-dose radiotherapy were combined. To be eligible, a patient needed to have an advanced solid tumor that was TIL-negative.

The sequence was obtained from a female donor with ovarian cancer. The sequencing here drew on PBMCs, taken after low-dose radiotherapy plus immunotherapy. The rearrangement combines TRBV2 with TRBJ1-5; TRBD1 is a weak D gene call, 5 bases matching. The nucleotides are TGTGCCAGCAGTGAAAGGGTGGGGCAGAATCAGCCCCAGCATTTT. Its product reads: CASSERVGQNQPQHF.